This entry describes one TCR beta chain. The antigen remains undetermined. The source of the sample is a study of CD8 T cells in ankylosing spondylitis. Whole-study results and caveats: In ankylosing spondylitis blood, a motif of about eight highly homologous TCR beta variants appeared characteristic.

Trimming shortened V by 4 bases and J by 5 bases, and 14 bases separated the two germline ends. The CDR3 runs 14 residues. Germline V lookup: CDR1 MNHEY, CDR2 SVGAGI. Quantitative barcoded 5'-RACE was used to prepare TCR beta libraries. TCRdb processed the 5' RACE reads anew with MiXCR; each CDR3 protein has one entry. The profile shows over 200,000 distinct CDR3 sequences, about a sixth of them singletons. V usage is TRBV6-5 and J usage is TRBJ1-1, with D tentatively TRBD1 (5 bases). The sequenced sample was blood, either unsorted or a sorted T cell fraction (not recorded which). This clonotype was obtained from a male donor with ankylosing spondylitis. The CDR3 here is CASSLGVSVTEAFF. CDR3 DNA sequence: TGTGCCAGCAGTTTGGGGGTTTCGGTTACTGAAGCTTTCTTT.